This T cell receptor beta chain was sequenced for a study of cytomegalovirus exposure and HLA in healthy donors. Vbeta (60) and Jbeta (13) primers were used in the PCR. In the authors' workflow: There were 70 million to 95 million unique TCR beta chains by a later count, and about 11 million of them were shared. Only in-frame clones appear in the TCRdb table, and some are missing; sequencing was by immunoSEQ multiplex PCR. The D gene and trimming were derived from the DNA, and the V and J assignments and clone size from that table. The data show around 91,000 clones, 55% to 75% seen once. The CDR3 is 16 amino acids. CDR1 and CDR2 from the germline V gene are MNHEY and SMNVEV (reference sequence). V lost 4 bases to trimming and J lost 6 bases; unmatched junction nucleotides: 11.

V usage is TRBV27 and J usage is TRBJ1-5; 8 positions match TRBD1. This clonotype originated in a man aged 60-69 years in good health and CMV-seronegative. The material sequenced was PBMCs. As DNA, the CDR3 is TGTGCCAGCAGTTCCCTGCCGGCAGGGGGCCTTCAGCCCCAGCATTTT. Protein product: CASSSLPAGGLQPQHF.